This TCR beta chain was sequenced for a study of prognosis after radiotherapy for stage I lung cancer. Study in general: There were a few patients who developed distant metastases (median 7 months) after radiotherapy, while roughly 15 showed no significant progression.

A remark on this clonotype: Since the CDR3 does not end with the conserved phenylalanine or tryptophan, this likely comes from a read error.

V was shortened by 2 bases and J by 5 bases, with 16 bases between the two germline ends. Germline loops: CDR1 GTSNPN, CDR2 SVGIG (reference sequence). The CDR3 has 15 amino acids. Multiplex PCR, run in two rounds, amplified TCR beta CDR3 from genomic DNA. Initially, in first-round PCR, primers specific to each TRBV and TRBJ gene were used. TCRdb used MiXCR to reprocess the multiplex PCR reads, holding one entry per CDR3 protein. The table has 15,000 to 20,000 distinct CDR3 sequences, roughly 26% seen once. This receptor was obtained from a donor at least 50 years old with non-small cell lung cancer. The material was PBMCs, obtained before or after stereotactic body radiation therapy (not recorded which). The rearrangement links TRBV30 to TRBJ2-1; possibly TRBD1 for D (5 bases). The CDR3 here is CAWSPVDRGDNEQFP. CDR3 nucleotide sequence: TGTGCCTGGAGTCCTGTTGATAGGGGCGACAATGAGCAGTTCCCC.